This TCR beta chain was recorded in a study of T cells after yellow fever vaccination. Whole-study findings and limits: Most clones from primary vaccination were detected again post-booster (96% CD4, 88% CD8).

MiXCR was run by TCRdb on the 5' RACE reads, yielding one entry per CDR3 protein. This table holds hundreds of thousands of distinct CDR3 sequences, roughly 3.5% found once. A remark on this clonotype: Its antigen is not identified.

The CDR3 has 16 amino acids. Deletions cut 3 bases from V and 7 bases from J, with 19 bases between. Germline-derived CDR1 and CDR2 are SGHTA and FQGNSA. Sequenced material: PBMCs, taken on the day of the yellow fever booster vaccination. The chain uses TRBV7-2 and TRBJ1-5; maybe TRBD1 (5 bases). The source is a man aged 18 to 29 who received the YFV17D yellow fever vaccine. This CDR3 reads CASSLGPGTQGQPQHF. The CDR3 DNA sequence: TGTGCCAGCAGCTTGGGCCCCGGGACCCAAGGGCAGCCCCAGCATTTT. The variable domain in full, completed from reference TRBV7-2 and TRBJ1-5, reads GAGVSQSPSNKVTEKGKDVELRCDPISGHTALYWYRQSLGQGLEFLIYFQGNSAPDKSGLPSDRFSAERTGGSVSTLTIQRTQQEDSAVYLCASSLGPGTQGQPQHFGDGTRLSIL.